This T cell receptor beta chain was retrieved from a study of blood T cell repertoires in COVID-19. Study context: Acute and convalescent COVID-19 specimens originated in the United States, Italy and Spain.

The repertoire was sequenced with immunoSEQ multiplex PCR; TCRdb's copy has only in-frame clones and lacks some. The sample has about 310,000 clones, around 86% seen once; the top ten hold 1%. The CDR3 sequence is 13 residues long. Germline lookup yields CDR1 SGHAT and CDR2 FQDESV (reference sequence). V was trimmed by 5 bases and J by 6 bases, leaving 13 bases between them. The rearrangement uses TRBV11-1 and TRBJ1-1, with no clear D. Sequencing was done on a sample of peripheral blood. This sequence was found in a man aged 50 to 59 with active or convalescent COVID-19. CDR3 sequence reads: CASSLSQESEAFF. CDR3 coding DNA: TGTGCCAGCAGCCTATCCCAGGAATCTGAAGCTTTCTTT.